The source of this T cell receptor beta chain is a study of CD8 T cells in ankylosing spondylitis. A single record per CDR3 protein comes from TCRdb applying MiXCR to the 5' RACE reads. This table has 500,000 to 550,000 distinct CDR3 sequences, 12% appearing once. This clonotype was counted between two and nine times. Its antigen remains unidentified. Germline CDR1 is SGHRS and CDR2 is YFSETQ. The CDR3 contains 15 residues. Deletions cut 0 bases from V and 5 bases from J, with 14 bases between. Study outcomes and limitations: The study identified a TCR beta motif of roughly eight highly homologous variants that appeared characteristic of ankylosing spondylitis blood.

The J gene is TRBJ1-1, the V gene TRBV5-1, with D possibly being TRBD1 (5 bases). The clonotype originates from a male donor with ankylosing spondylitis. Sequencing input: blood, either unsorted or a sorted T cell fraction (not recorded which). CDR3 sequence (DNA): TGCGCCAGCAGCTTGGTGATGCAGGGAGGAACTGAAGCTTTCTTT. Translated, it gives CASSLVMQGGTEAFF.